These 27 T cell receptor beta chains were all obtained from the same sample, sequenced in a study of blood T cell repertoires in COVID-19. The method was immunoSEQ multiplex PCR; TCRdb's version includes in-frame clones alone and lacks a portion of them. This sample carries some 87,000 clones, about 92% of them seen once, and the ten largest clones take nearly 6.5%. Sample: peripheral blood. The receptor set was obtained from a woman between 55 and 75 years old with active COVID-19.

The chain employs TRBV19 and TRBJ2-7; D possibly corresponds to TRBD1 (7 bases). Germline V gene data show CDR1 as LNHDA and CDR2 as SQIVND (reference sequence). This CDR3 region has 14 residues. V lost 5 bases, J lost 1 base, and 12 bases lay in between. The CDR3 loop reads CASSPGGLSYEQYF. CDR3 bases: TGTGCCAGTAGTCCAGGGGGACTTTCCTACGAGCAGTACTTC.

The chain uses TRBV9 and TRBJ1-4; 8 bases are a match to TRBD1. CDR3 length equals 17 residues. Germline V lookup: CDR1 SGDLS, CDR2 YYNGEE. V was clipped by 0 bases and J by 0 bases; unmatched bases: 4. CDR3: CASSVGQGIATNEKLFF. In nucleotides, the CDR3 is TGTGCCAGCAGCGTAGGACAGGGGATTGCAACTAATGAAAAACTGTTTTTT.

V and J are TRBV10-2 and TRBJ2-7, with TRBD1 identical over 10 bases. Germline values: CDR1 WSHSY, CDR2 SAAADI. The CDR3 has 14 residues. V shed 3 bases and J 4 bases; nucleotides not matched to a gene: 3. In DNA form, the CDR3 reads TGCGCCAGCAGTGAAATGGGACAGGGGTACGAGCAGTACTTC. This translates into CASSEMGQGYEQYF.

This chain joins TRBV6-6 and TRBJ2-2; TRBD1 might be the D (7 bases). Trimming stripped 5 bases from V and 7 bases from J, with 11 bases between. This CDR3 is 13 amino acids long. From germline, CDR1 is MNHNY and CDR2 SVGAGI (reference sequence). The CDR3 DNA sequence: TGTGCCAGCAGTCCGCAGGGGGGCGGGGAGCTGTTTTTT. It specifies CASSPQGGGELFF.

The chain links TRBV6-2 or TRBV6-3 to TRBJ1-1; D perhaps matches TRBD1 (6 bases). The CDR3 is made up of 14 amino acids. V was pared by 0 bases and J by 5 bases, with 10 bases between. Germline V gene sequence: CDR1 MNHEY, CDR2 SVGEGT. CDR3 sequence (DNA): TGTGCCAGCAGTTACTCGATAGGGGGAACTGAAGCTTTCTTT. Its protein product is CASSYSIGGTEAFF.

The chain joins TRBV30 to TRBJ1-1, with 7 bases fitting TRBD1. Per the germline V gene, CDR1 is GTSNPN and CDR2 is SVGIG (reference sequence). V dropped 4 bases and J dropped 1; count of bases not matched to a gene: 3. The CDR3 is made up of 13 amino acids. The CDR3 protein is CAWTGQPNTEAFF. The CDR3 DNA reads as TGTGCCTGGACGGGACAGCCGAACACTGAAGCTTTCTTT.

V gene TRBV9 combines with J gene TRBJ2-7; TRBD2 is a possible D gene (5 bases). This CDR3 is built from 14 residues. V shed 0 bases and J shed 4 bases, with 11 bases lying between them. Germline CDR1 and CDR2: SGDLS and YYNGEE. DNA of the CDR3: TGTGCCAGCAGCGTAGGTGGAGGCGGTTACGAGCAGTACTTC. Its protein product is CASSVGGGGYEQYF.

The chain is built from TRBV4-3 and TRBJ2-5, with a possible D match to TRBD2 (5 bases). Germline-derived CDR1 and CDR2 are LGHNA and YSLEER. V shed 4 bases and J shed 2 bases, with 14 bases lying between them. This CDR3 region has 15 residues. CDR3 in DNA: TGCGCCAGCAGCCGAGAGAGAGCGGAGCAAGAGACCCAGTACTTC. Protein: CASSRERAEQETQYF.

The rearrangement links TRBV5-1 to TRBJ2-4, with 8 positions matching TRBD1. With V trimmed by 3 bases and J by 5 bases, 4 bases remained unmatched. The CDR3 sequence is 14 residues long. Germline V gives CDR1 SGHRS, CDR2 YFSETQ. The CDR3 coding sequence is TGCGCCAGCAGCTCTGGACAGGGAGAAAACATTCAGTACTTC. It yields the protein CASSSGQGENIQYF.

The chain joins TRBV29-1 to TRBJ1-5, with a weak D call TRBD1 (6 bases). V lost 2 bases and J 8 bases, leaving 16 bases between the germline ends. The V gene's germline CDR1 is SQVTM and CDR2 ANQGSEA. The CDR3 has 14 amino acids. DNA of the CDR3: TGCAGCGTTGAATTTGCGGGTAAGGGGGAGCCCCAGCATTTT. Amino acid sequence: CSVEFAGKGEPQHF.

The V call is TRBV28, the J call TRBJ2-7, with a weak D call TRBD1 (6 bases). Germline CDR1 MDHEN, CDR2 SYDVKM. The CDR3 spans 15 residues. V was cut by 3 bases and J by 0 bases, with 12 bases left in between. CDR3 protein: CASSFPRGSSYEQYF. The CDR3 coding sequence is TGTGCCAGCAGTTTCCCCAGGGGCAGCTCCTACGAGCAGTACTTC. The full variable domain, its missing parts supplied by reference TRBV28 and TRBJ2-7, is DVKVTQSSRYLVKRTGEKVFLECVQDMDHENMFWYRQDPGLGLRLIYFSYDVKMKEKGDIPEGYSVSREKKERFSLILESASTNQTSMYLCASSFPRGSSYEQYFGPGTRLTVT.

J is TRBJ2-1 and V is TRBV5-1; 8 bases line up with TRBD2. Trimming cost V 3 bases and J 6 bases; bases outside gene matches: 8. This CDR3 spans 15 amino acids. From germline, CDR1 is SGHRS and CDR2 YFSETQ. CDR3 sequence reads: CASSSYGTSGNEQFF. DNA of the CDR3: TGCGCCAGCAGCTCTTACGGGACTAGTGGCAATGAGCAGTTCTTC.

The CDR3 loop is CASSLYREGEGYTF. The CDR3 bases are TGTGCCAGCAGTTTATACAGGGAAGGGGAAGGCTACACCTTC. The rearrangement links TRBV27 to TRBJ1-2; TRBD1 might be the D (6 bases). Trimming took off 1 base at V and 8 bases at J, with 14 bases between the two ends. CDR1 is MNHEY, CDR2 SMNVEV, per germline (reference sequence). The CDR3 is 14 residues long.

CDR3 protein: CASSPPAPIESYNEQFF. The CDR3 coding sequence is TGTGCCAGCTCACCACCCGCTCCGATTGAGTCCTACAATGAGCAGTTCTTC. This chain connects TRBV18 to TRBJ2-1, with D uncertain. The CDR3 has 17 amino acids. V dropped 0 bases and J dropped 1 base, with 13 bases sitting between them. The germline V gene has CDR1 KGHSH and CDR2 LQKENI.

This clone was seen a single time. The rearrangement joins TRBV28 to TRBJ2-7; 7 bases match TRBD1. CDR3 length: 16 amino acids. The germline V gene has CDR1 MDHEN and CDR2 SYDVKM. After removal of 6 bases from V and 6 bases from J, the junction contained 17 bases not matched to a gene. CDR3 in DNA: TGTGCCAGCAGATCCATCGACAGGGTATTAACTCTCGAGCAGTACTTC. Its translation: CASRSIDRVLTLEQYF.

In its sample, this clone was seen a few times. This rearrangement joins TRBV13 to TRBJ2-1; D gene ambiguous. CDR3 size: 15 residues. Germline V CDR1 and CDR2: PRHDT, FYEKMQ (reference sequence). The V gene lost 5 bases and the J gene lost 0 bases, with 11 bases spanning the gap. CDR3 nucleotide sequence: TGTGCCAGCAGCCCCCAGCGACCCTCCTACAATGAGCAGTTCTTC. Its protein product is CASSPQRPSYNEQFF.

The chain recombines TRBV11-2 with TRBJ1-1; TRBD1 is a possible D gene (5 bases). Germline CDR1 and CDR2: SGHAT and FQNNGV. CDR3 size: 16 residues. V shed 7 bases and J shed 2 bases, with 20 bases lying between them. CDR3 in amino acids: CASIIGAGRENTEAFF. As DNA, the CDR3 is TGTGCCAGCATCATAGGGGCGGGAAGGGAAAACACTGAAGCTTTCTTT.

This clone was counted once. This chain connects TRBV3-1 (or the pseudogene TRBV3-2) to TRBJ2-3; a possible D gene is TRBD2 (6 bases). This CDR3 spans 16 amino acids. Between the trimmed V and J ends, which lost 1 base and 2 bases, there was a span of 13 bases. Looked up from germline, CDR1 is LGHDT and CDR2 is YNNKEL (reference sequence). The CDR3 spells CASSQVPTSPTDTQYF. The CDR3 DNA sequence: TGTGCCAGCAGCCAAGTACCCACTAGCCCCACAGATACGCAGTATTTT.

V and J are TRBV6-1 and TRBJ1-5; tentatively, D is TRBD1 (5 bases). The CDR3 loop spans 15 amino acids. V was trimmed by 2 bases and J by 0 bases, leaving 8 bases between them. The germline gives CDR1 MNHNS, CDR2 SASEGT. The CDR3 sequence: CASSEPGFSNQPQHF. The CDR3 nucleotides read TGTGCCAGCAGTGAACCAGGGTTTAGCAATCAGCCCCAGCATTTT.

The chain combines TRBV7-8 with TRBJ1-5; D is undetermined. This CDR3 has 14 residues. V was cut by 1 base and J by 7 bases, with 11 bases left in between. Germline V gene data show CDR1 as SGHVS and CDR2 as FQNEAQ. Here the CDR3 reads CASSLEEYWQPQHF. CDR3 bases: TGTGCCAGCAGCTTAGAAGAGTATTGGCAGCCCCAGCATTTT.

V usage is TRBV24-1 and J usage is TRBJ2-1, with D tentatively TRBD2 (6 bases). The CDR3 totals 15 residues. Trimming left V 7 bases short and J 4 bases short, with 16 bases between. Germline V gives CDR1 KGHDR, CDR2 SFDVKD. CDR3 amino acids: CATSGDRDSYNEQFF. The CDR3 DNA sequence: TGTGCCACCAGCGGAGACCGGGACTCTTACAATGAGCAGTTCTTC.

CDR3: CASRYTQGATNEKLFF. The CDR3 nucleotides are TGCGCCAGCAGGTACACACAGGGGGCGACTAATGAAAAACTGTTTTTT. The chain joins TRBV5-1 to TRBJ1-4, with 9 bases lining up with TRBD1. This CDR3 is 16 amino acids long. Per germline, CDR1 SGHRS and CDR2 YFSETQ. V trimming: 5 bases; J trimming: 2 bases; junction bases outside the gene matches: 7.

The chain has TRBV7-8 and TRBJ2-7; 12 nucleotides align to TRBD2. CDR1 and CDR2 from the germline V gene are SGHVS and FQNEAQ. J lost 7 bases, V lost 1 base, and 5 bases had no gene match. This CDR3 has 15 residues. In DNA, the CDR3 is TGTGCCAGCAGCTTAGTTTCCGGGACTAGCGGGGAGCAGTACTTC. This codes for CASSLVSGTSGEQYF.

This chain connects TRBV7-2 to TRBJ2-3; perhaps TRBD2 as D (5 bases). The V gene lost 6 bases and the J gene lost 4 bases, with 11 bases spanning the gap. Germline CDR1 reads SGHTA; CDR2 reads FQGNSA. This CDR3 is built from 13 residues. CDR3 region: CASRWEIADTQYF. The CDR3 nucleotides read TGTGCCAGCAGGTGGGAGATTGCAGATACGCAGTATTTT.

V is TRBV5-1 and J is TRBJ2-3; 8 bases are a match to TRBD1. Germline V gene lookup returns CDR1 SGHRS and CDR2 YFSETQ. This CDR3 has 14 residues. Germline trimming cut 0 bases from V and 6 bases from J; bases unmatched to any gene: 3. CDR3 sequence reads: CASSLGTGSDTQYF. The CDR3 DNA sequence: TGCGCCAGCAGCTTGGGGACAGGGAGTGATACGCAGTATTTT.

V usage is TRBV5-1 and J usage is TRBJ2-1; 8 nucleotides align to TRBD2. V was pared by 3 bases and J by 2 bases, with 1 base of the junction left unmatched. Germline V gene data show CDR1 as SGHRS and CDR2 as YFSETQ. This CDR3 has 14 amino acids. CDR3 amino acids: CASSWRGAYNEQFF. The CDR3 DNA sequence: TGCGCCAGCAGCTGGCGGGGGGCCTACAATGAGCAGTTCTTC.

V is TRBV9 and J is TRBJ2-3; D unresolved. In germline, CDR1 is SGDLS, CDR2 YYNGEE. Trimming removed 0 bases from V and 6 bases from J, with 5 bases in between. This CDR3 has 12 amino acids. The CDR3 reads CASSVDEDTQYF. Here the CDR3 DNA reads TGTGCCAGCAGCGTAGATGAGGATACGCAGTATTTT.